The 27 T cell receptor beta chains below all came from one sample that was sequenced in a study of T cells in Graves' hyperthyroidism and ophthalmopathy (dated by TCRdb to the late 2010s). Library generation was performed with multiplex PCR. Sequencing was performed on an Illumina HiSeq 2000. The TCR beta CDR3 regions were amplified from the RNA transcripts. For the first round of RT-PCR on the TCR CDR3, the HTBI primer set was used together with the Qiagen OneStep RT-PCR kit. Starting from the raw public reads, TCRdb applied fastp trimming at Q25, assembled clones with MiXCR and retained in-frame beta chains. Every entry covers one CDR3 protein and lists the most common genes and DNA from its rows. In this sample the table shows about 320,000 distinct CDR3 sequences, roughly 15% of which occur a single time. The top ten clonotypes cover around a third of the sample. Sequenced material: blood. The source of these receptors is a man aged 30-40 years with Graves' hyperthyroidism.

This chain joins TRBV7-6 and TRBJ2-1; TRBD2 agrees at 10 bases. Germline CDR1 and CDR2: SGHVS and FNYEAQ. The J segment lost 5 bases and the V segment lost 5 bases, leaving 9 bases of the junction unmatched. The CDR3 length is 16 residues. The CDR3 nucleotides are TGTGCCAGCAGCCCCAGCGGGAGGGCGCGGGACAATGAGCAGTTCTTC. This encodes CASSPSGRARDNEQFF. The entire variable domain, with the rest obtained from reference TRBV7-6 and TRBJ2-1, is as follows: GAGVSQSPRYKVTKRGQDVALRCDPISGHVSLYWYRQALGQGPEFLTYFNYEAQQDKSGLPNDRFSAERPEGSISTLTIQRTEQRDSAMYRCASSPSGRARDNEQFFGPGTRLTVL.

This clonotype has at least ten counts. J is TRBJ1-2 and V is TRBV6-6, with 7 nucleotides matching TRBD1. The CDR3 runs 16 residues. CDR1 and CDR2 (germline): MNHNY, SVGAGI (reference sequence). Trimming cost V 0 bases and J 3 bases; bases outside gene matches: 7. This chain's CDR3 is CASSYSIGQVDYGYTF. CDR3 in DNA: TGTGCCAGCAGTTACTCGATCGGACAGGTCGACTATGGCTACACCTTC.

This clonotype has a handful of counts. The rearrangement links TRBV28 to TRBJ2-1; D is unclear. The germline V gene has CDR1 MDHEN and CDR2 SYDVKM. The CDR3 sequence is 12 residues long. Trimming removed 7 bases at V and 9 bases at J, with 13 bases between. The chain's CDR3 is CASTSRPGEQFF. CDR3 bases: TGTGCCAGCACCTCTAGACCCGGTGAGCAGTTCTTC.

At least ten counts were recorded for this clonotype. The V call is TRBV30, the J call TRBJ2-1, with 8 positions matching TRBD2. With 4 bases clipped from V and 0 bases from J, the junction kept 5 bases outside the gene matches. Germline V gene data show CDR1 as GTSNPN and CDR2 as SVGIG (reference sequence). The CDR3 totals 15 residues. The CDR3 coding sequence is TGTGCCTGGATGTCGGGGGGGAGCTCCTACAATGAGCAGTTCTTC. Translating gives CAWMSGGSSYNEQFF.

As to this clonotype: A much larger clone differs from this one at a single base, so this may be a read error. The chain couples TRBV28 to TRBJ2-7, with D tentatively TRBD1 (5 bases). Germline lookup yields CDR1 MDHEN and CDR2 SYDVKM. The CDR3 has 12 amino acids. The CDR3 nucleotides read TGTACCAGCTCACAGGAGTACTACGAGCAGTACTTC. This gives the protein CTSSQEYYEQYF.

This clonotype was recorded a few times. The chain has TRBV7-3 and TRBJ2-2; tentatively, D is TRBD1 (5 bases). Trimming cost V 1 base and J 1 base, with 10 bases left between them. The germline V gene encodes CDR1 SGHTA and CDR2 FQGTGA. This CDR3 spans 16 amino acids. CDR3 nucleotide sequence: TGTGCCAGCAGCTTAAGTGGGGCTAGGAACACCGGGGAGCTGTTTTTT. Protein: CASSLSGARNTGELFF.

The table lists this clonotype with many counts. The DNA for the CDR3 is TGTGCCAGCAGCTTGGAGCGGGCAGAGAGCTACGAGCAGTACTTC. Translating gives CASSLERAESYEQYF. This chain joins TRBV11-2 and TRBJ2-7; the D gene is possibly TRBD2 (6 bases). The CDR3 has 15 amino acids. V lost 3 bases and J 3 bases, leaving 15 bases between the germline ends. Germline CDR1 and CDR2: SGHAT and FQNNGV.

CDR3 residues: CSAYGLAGGPEETQYF. CDR3 bases: TGCAGTGCCTACGGACTAGCGGGAGGGCCGGAGGAGACCCAGTACTTC. The chain carries TRBV20-1 and TRBJ2-5, with 15 bases identical to TRBD2. CDR3 length equals 16 residues. The J segment lost 5 bases and the V segment lost 6 bases, leaving 10 bases of the junction unmatched. Germline V CDR1 and CDR2: DFQATT, SNEGSKA (reference sequence).

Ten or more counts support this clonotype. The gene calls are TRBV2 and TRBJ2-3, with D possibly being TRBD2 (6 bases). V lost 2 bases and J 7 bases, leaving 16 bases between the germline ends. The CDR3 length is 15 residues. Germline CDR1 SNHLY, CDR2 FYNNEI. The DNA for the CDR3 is TGTGCCAGCAGTGAAACGGGACTCGGGGTTAATACGCAGTATTTT. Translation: CASSETGLGVNTQYF.

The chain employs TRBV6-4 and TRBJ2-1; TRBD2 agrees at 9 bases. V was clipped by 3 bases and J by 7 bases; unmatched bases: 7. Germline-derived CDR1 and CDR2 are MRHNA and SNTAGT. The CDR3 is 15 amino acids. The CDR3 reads CASSDEGLAINEQFF. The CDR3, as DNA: TGTGCCAGCAGTGATGAGGGACTAGCTATTAATGAGCAGTTCTTC.

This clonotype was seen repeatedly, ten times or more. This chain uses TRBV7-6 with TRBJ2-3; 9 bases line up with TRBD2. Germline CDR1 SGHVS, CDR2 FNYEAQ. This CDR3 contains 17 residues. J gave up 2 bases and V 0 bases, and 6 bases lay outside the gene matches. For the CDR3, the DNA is TGTGCCAGCAGCTTAGCGGTAGCGGGAGCCCTCACAGATACGCAGTATTTT. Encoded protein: CASSLAVAGALTDTQYF.

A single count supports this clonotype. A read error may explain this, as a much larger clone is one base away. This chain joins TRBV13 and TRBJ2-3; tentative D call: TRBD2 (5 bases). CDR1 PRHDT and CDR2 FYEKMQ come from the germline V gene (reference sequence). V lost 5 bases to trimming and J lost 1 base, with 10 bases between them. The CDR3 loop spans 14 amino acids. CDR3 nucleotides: TGTGCCAGCAGCCGGGAATATCGCACAGATACGCAGTATTTT. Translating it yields CASSREYRTDTQYF.

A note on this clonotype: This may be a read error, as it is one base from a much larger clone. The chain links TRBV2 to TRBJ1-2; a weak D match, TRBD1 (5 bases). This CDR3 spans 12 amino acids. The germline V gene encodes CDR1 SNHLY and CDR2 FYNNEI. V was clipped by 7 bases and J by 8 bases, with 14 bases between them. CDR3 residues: CASKGRGDGYTF. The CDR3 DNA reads TGTGCCAGCAAAGGACGGGGGGACGGCTACACCTTC.

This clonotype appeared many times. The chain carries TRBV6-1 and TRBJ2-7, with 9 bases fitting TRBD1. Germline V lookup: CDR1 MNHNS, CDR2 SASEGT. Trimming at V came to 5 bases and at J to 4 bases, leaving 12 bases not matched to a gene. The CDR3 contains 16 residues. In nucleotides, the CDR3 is TGTGCCAGCAGTCGCTCGGGACAGGGATTCCCATACGAGCAGTACTTC. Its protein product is CASSRSGQGFPYEQYF.

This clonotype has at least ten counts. CDR3 in DNA: TGTGCCAGCTCACCACCTTCGTCAAGACGCACAGATACGCAGTATTTT. It specifies CASSPPSSRRTDTQYF. The chain links TRBV18 to TRBJ2-3; no firm D call. The germline V gene has CDR1 KGHSH and CDR2 LQKENI. V was cut by 0 bases and J by 1 base, with 11 bases left in between. This CDR3 has 16 residues.

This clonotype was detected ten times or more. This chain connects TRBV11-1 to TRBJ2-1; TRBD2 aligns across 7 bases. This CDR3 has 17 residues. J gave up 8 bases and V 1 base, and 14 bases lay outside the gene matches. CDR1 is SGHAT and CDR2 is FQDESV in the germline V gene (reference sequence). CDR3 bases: TGTGCCAGCAGCTTAGACCTACCAGGAGCGGGACTGCATGAGCAGTTCTTC. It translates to CASSLDLPGAGLHEQFF. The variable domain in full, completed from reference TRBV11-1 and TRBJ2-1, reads EAEVAQSPRYKITEKSQAVAFWCDPISGHATLYWYRQILGQGPELLVQFQDESVVDDSQLPKDRFSAERLKGVDSTLKIQPAELGDSAMYLCASSLDLPGAGLHEQFFGPGTRLTVL.

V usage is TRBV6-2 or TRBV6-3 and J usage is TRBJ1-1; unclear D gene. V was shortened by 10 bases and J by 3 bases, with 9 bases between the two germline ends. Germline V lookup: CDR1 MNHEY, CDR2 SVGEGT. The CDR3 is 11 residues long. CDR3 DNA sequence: TGTGCCATTCGGGCGGACACTGAAGCTTTCTTT. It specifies CAIRADTEAFF.

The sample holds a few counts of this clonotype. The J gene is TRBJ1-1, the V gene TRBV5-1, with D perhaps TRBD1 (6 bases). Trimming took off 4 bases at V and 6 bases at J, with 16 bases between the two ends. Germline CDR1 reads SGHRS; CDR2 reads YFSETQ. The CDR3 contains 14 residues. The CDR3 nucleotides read TGCGCCAGCAGCGAGGGCTCCAGGGGTTCTGAAGCTTTCTTT. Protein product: CASSEGSRGSEAFF.

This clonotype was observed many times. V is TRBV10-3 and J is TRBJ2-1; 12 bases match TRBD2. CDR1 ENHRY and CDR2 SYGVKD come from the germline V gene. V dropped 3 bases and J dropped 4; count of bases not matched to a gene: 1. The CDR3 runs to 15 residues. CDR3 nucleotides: TGTGCCATCAGTGATGGGACTAGCGGGTACAATGAGCAGTTCTTC. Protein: CAISDGTSGYNEQFF.

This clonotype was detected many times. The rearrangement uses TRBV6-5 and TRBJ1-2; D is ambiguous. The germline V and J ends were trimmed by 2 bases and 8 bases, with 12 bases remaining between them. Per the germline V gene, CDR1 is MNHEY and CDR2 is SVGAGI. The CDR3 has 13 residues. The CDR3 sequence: CASSYAEREGYTF. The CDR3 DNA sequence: TGTGCCAGCAGTTACGCCGAGAGGGAGGGCTACACCTTC.

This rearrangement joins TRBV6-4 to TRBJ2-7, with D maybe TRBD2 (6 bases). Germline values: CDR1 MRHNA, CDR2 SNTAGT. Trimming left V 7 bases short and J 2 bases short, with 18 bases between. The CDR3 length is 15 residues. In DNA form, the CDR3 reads TGTGCCAGCACCTCTACAACTAGCAGTCCCTACGAGCAGTACTTC. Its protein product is CASTSTTSSPYEQYF.

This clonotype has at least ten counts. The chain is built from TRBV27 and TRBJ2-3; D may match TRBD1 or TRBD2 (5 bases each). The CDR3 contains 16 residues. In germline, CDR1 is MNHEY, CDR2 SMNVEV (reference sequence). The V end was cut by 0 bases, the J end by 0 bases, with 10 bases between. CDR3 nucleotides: TGTGCCAGCAGTTTATCTGGGACCCCTAGCACAGATACGCAGTATTTT. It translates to CASSLSGTPSTDTQYF.

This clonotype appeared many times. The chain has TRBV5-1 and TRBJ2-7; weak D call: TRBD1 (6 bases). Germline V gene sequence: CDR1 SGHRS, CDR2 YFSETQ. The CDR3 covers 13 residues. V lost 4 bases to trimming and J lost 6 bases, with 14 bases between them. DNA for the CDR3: TGCGCCAGCAGCCCCCAGGGGCAAGGCGAGCAGTACTTC. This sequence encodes CASSPQGQGEQYF.

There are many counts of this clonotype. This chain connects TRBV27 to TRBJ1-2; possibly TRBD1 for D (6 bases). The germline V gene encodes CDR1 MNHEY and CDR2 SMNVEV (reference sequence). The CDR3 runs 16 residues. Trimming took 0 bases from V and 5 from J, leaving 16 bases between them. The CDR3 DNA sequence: TGTGCCAGCAGTTTATCGGCTCCGGGGGGCGGGTATGGCTACACCTTC. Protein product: CASSLSAPGGGYGYTF.

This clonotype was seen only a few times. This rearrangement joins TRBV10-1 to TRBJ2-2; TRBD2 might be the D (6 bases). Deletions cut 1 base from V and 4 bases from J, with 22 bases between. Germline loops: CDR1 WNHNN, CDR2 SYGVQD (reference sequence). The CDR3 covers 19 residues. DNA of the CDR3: TGCGCCAGCAGTGAGTTTGAGGGGCGCGGGACCGGTGGCACCGGGGAGCTGTTTTTT. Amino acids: CASSEFEGRGTGGTGELFF.

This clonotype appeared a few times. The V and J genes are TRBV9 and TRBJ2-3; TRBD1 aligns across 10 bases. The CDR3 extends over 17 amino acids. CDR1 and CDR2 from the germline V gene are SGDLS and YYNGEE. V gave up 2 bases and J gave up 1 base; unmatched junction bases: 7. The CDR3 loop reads CASSVTGTGDGTDTQYF. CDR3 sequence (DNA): TGTGCCAGCAGCGTTACCGGGACAGGGGATGGCACAGATACGCAGTATTTT.

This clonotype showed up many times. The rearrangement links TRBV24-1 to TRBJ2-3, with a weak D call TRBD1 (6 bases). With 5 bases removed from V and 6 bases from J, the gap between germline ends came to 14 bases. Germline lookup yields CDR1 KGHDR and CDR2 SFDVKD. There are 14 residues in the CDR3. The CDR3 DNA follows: TGTGCCACCAGTGGAAGTGAGGGGGTGGATACGCAGTATTTT. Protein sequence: CATSGSEGVDTQYF.